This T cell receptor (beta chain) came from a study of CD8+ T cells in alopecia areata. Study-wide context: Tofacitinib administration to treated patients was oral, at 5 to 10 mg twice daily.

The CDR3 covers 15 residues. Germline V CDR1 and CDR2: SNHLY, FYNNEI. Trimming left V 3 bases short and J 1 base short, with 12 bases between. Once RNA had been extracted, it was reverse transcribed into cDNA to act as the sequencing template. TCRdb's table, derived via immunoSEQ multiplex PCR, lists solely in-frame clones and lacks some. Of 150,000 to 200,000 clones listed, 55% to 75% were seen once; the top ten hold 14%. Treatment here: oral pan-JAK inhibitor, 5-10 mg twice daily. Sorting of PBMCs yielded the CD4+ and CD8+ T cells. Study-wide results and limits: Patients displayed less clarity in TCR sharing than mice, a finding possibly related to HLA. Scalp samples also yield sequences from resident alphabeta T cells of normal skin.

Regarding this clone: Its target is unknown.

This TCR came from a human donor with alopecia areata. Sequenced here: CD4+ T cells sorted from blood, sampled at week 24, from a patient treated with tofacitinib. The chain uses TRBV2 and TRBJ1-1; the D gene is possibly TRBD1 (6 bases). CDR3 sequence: CASSDRGVWNTEAFF. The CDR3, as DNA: TGTGCCAGCAGTGACAGGGGTGTTTGGAACACTGAAGCTTTCTTT.